Below, one TCR beta chain is given with its context. This CDR3 region has 16 residues. The V and J ends lost 2 bases and 2 bases respectively, with 16 bases between them. Germline CDR1 SGHKS, CDR2 YYEKEE (reference sequence). This sample is part of a study of shared clonotypes between healthy human individuals. Only in-frame clones appear in the TCRdb table, and some are missing; sequencing was by immunoSEQ multiplex PCR. In the table there are 2 million to 3 million clones, roughly 93% of which are singletons. The sequence was obtained from a man aged 18 to 30 in good health. Some clones in this sample may be carry-over from other donors' samples. The gene calls are TRBV5-5 and TRBJ1-2, with D maybe TRBD1 (5 bases). Source material: naive CD4+ T cells from PBMCs. As to subset: CD45RA+ positively selected. The CDR3: CASSFIGGALNYGYTF. CDR3 in DNA: TGTGCCAGCAGCTTTATCGGAGGGGCTCTGAACTATGGCTACACCTTC.